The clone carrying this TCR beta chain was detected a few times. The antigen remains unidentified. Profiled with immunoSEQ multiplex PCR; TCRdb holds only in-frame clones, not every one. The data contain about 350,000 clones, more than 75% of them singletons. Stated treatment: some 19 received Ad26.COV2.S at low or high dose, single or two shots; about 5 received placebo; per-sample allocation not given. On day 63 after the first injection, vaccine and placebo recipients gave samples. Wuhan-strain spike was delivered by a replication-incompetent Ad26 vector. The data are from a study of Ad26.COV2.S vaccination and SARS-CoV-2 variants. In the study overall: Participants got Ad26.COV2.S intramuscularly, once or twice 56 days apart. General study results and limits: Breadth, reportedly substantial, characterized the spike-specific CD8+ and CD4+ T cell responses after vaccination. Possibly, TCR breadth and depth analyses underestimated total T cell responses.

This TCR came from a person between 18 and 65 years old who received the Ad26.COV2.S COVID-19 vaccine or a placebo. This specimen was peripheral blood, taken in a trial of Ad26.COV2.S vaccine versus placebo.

Written as DNA, the CDR3 is TGTGCCAGCAGCGAGGGACGGTATAGCAATCAGCCCCAGCATTTT. Translation gives CASSEGRYSNQPQHF. V is TRBV5-8 and J is TRBJ1-5; D may be TRBD1 (5 bases). Germline V lookup: CDR1 SGHTS, CDR2 YDEGEE. The CDR3 is made up of 15 amino acids. Trimming took 4 bases from V and 0 from J, leaving 11 bases between them. The full variable domain, its missing parts supplied by reference TRBV5-8 and TRBJ1-5, is EAGVTQSPTHLIKTRGQQATLRCSPISGHTSVYWYQQALGLGLQFLLWYDEGEERNRGNFPPRFSGRQFPNYSSELNVNALELEDSALYLCASSEGRYSNQPQHFGDGTRLSIL.